Listed here are 23 T cell receptor beta chains from one sample, sequenced in a study of radiotherapy plus CTLA-4 blockade in lung cancer (dated by TCRdb to about 2018). Preparation of the library involved the immunoSEQ multiplex PCR assay. Here the immuneACCESS table is served through TCRdb, limited to in-frame sequences with V and J called. Missing clones are a known gap in these copies; in checked studies unresolved V genes cover under half, and the rest lacks a known reason. The sample yields some 90,000 clones; less than 90% were counted once. In total, the top ten clones hold roughly 0.8% of the sample. Sequenced material: peripheral blood, taken from a patient treated with radiotherapy plus ipilimumab. The receptor set was obtained from a human donor with non-small cell lung cancer who had stable disease on radiotherapy plus ipilimumab.

This clone was recorded a few times. V and J are TRBV10-3 and TRBJ1-6, with TRBD1 matching over 9 bases. The germline V gene has CDR1 ENHRY and CDR2 SYGVKD. V dropped 9 bases and J dropped 7; count of bases not matched to a gene: 4. The CDR3 extends over 13 amino acids. The chain's CDR3 is CAIRTGANSPLHF. CDR3 in DNA: TGTGCCATACGGACAGGGGCAAATTCACCCCTCCACTTT.

V gene TRBV5-1 combines with J gene TRBJ2-7; D gene uncertain. CDR3 length: 12 residues. Trimming shortened V by 4 bases and J by 6 bases, and 11 bases separated the two germline ends. Germline V lookup: CDR1 SGHRS, CDR2 YFSETQ. The CDR3 protein is CASSENLGEQYF. Here the CDR3 DNA reads TGCGCCAGCAGCGAAAATTTGGGCGAGCAGTACTTC.

The rearrangement links TRBV14 to TRBJ2-2; TRBD2 aligns across 9 bases. Trimming cost V 0 bases and J 5 bases; bases outside gene matches: 10. The V gene's germline CDR1 is SGHDN and CDR2 FVKESK. The CDR3 totals 18 residues. The CDR3 nucleotides are TGTGCCAGCAGCCAAGATAACTCGGGACTAGCTATTACCGGGGAGCTGTTTTTT. Translated: CASSQDNSGLAITGELFF.

The chain uses TRBV7-3 and TRBJ2-6; 10 positions match TRBD2. The CDR3 runs 15 residues. Germline-derived CDR1 and CDR2 are SGHTA and FQGTGA. The J segment lost 2 bases and the V segment lost 5 bases, leaving 0 bases of the junction unmatched. CDR3 sequence reads: CASSTSGTGANVLTF. The CDR3 coding sequence is TGTGCCAGCAGCACTAGCGGGACTGGGGCCAACGTCCTGACTTTC.

The chain joins TRBV19 to TRBJ1-5; D is ambiguous. Trimming stripped 7 bases from V and 3 bases from J, with 16 bases between. Germline V gene sequence: CDR1 LNHDA, CDR2 SQIVND (reference sequence). There are 15 residues in the CDR3. The CDR3 is CASTLGRGNNQPQHF. The CDR3 nucleotides are TGTGCCAGTACCCTGGGGAGAGGGAACAATCAGCCCCAGCATTTT.

The chain is built from TRBV10-3 and TRBJ1-5; a possible D gene is TRBD1 (5 bases). CDR3 length: 15 residues. V was trimmed by 3 bases and J by 4 bases, leaving 13 bases between them. Per germline, CDR1 ENHRY and CDR2 SYGVKD. The CDR3 DNA sequence: TGTGCCATCAGTGACCACGACAGCCTTAATCAGCCCCAGCATTTT. The encoded protein is CAISDHDSLNQPQHF.

V and J are TRBV30 and TRBJ1-6; D remains unclear. This CDR3 has 14 amino acids. In germline, CDR1 is GTSNPN, CDR2 SVGIG (reference sequence). Trimming stripped 1 base from V and 10 bases from J, with 14 bases between. The CDR3 DNA follows: TGTGCCTGGAGTGAGGACTCCCTTGGCTCACCCCTCCACTTT. Translation gives CAWSEDSLGSPLHF.

This clone has only a few counts. The V gene is TRBV28, the J gene TRBJ2-7, with 9 bases lining up with TRBD1. Trimming took 6 bases from V and 1 from J; bases not matched to a gene: 7. The CDR3 has 15 amino acids. Per germline, CDR1 MDHEN and CDR2 SYDVKM. CDR3 sequence (DNA): TGTGCCAGCAGCTCCCCCGGGACAGGGTCCTACGAGCAGTACTTC. This sequence encodes CASSSPGTGSYEQYF.

This rearrangement joins TRBV6-5 to TRBJ1-2; 7 bases align to TRBD1. The CDR3 loop spans 15 amino acids. Germline V gives CDR1 MNHEY, CDR2 SVGAGI. V gave up 4 bases and J gave up 2 bases; unmatched junction bases: 7. The CDR3 nucleotides read TGTGCCAGCAGTTCCCCGGGACAGTTCAACTATGGCTACACCTTC. It specifies CASSSPGQFNYGYTF.

This clone was counted between two and nine times. This sequence joins TRBV5-4 and TRBJ1-2, with TRBD1 identical over 7 bases. J gave up 8 bases and V 4 bases, and 5 bases lay outside the gene matches. The V gene's germline CDR1 is SGHNT and CDR2 YYREEE (reference sequence). This CDR3 spans 12 amino acids. In DNA form, the CDR3 reads TGTGCCAGCAGCATTAACAGGGGCGGCTACACCTTC. Translated, it gives CASSINRGGYTF. Filled out from reference TRBV5-4 and TRBJ1-2, the complete variable domain reads ETGVTQSPTHLIKTRGQQVTLRCSSQSGHNTVSWYQQALGQGPQFIFQYYREEENGRGNFPPRFSGLQFPNYSSELNVNALELDDSALYLCASSINRGGYTFGSGTRLTVV.

CDR3 nucleotides: TGTGCCAGTCGGGCGGGAGGGGCCAACGTCCTGACTTTC. Protein sequence: CASRAGGANVLTF. The gene calls are TRBV2 and TRBJ2-6, with D perhaps TRBD2 (6 bases). This CDR3 has 13 amino acids. Trimming cost V 9 bases and J 4 bases, with 10 bases left between them. In germline, CDR1 is SNHLY, CDR2 FYNNEI. Drawing the rest from reference TRBV2 and TRBJ2-6, the complete variable domain is EPEVTQTPSHQVTQMGQEVILRCVPISNHLYFYWYRQILGQKVEFLVSFYNNEISEKSEIFDDQFSVERPDGSNFTLKIRSTKLEDSAMYFCASRAGGANVLTFGAGSRLTVL.

The rearrangement links TRBV19 to TRBJ2-6; D remains unclear. Germline CDR1 and CDR2: LNHDA and SQIVND (reference sequence). With 3 bases removed from V and 2 bases from J, the gap between germline ends came to 2 bases. This CDR3 has 13 amino acids. CDR3 region: CASSIAGANVLTF. DNA of the CDR3: TGTGCCAGTAGTATCGCTGGGGCCAACGTCCTGACTTTC.

The genes are TRBV2 and TRBJ2-7; perhaps D is TRBD1 or TRBD2 (5 bases each). V was shortened by 7 bases and J by 4 bases, with 23 bases between the two germline ends. The CDR3 consists of 16 residues. Germline V gene sequence: CDR1 SNHLY, CDR2 FYNNEI. This CDR3 is CASKRAMRTGAYEQYF. The CDR3 DNA sequence: TGTGCCAGCAAGAGGGCCATGCGAACAGGCGCTTACGAGCAGTACTTC.

This clone was seen more than once but under ten times. The J gene is TRBJ2-3, the V gene TRBV12-5, with 11 bases aligning to TRBD1. The CDR3 is made up of 16 amino acids. Per germline, CDR1 LGHNT and CDR2 FRNRAP. After removal of 5 bases from V and 2 bases from J, the junction contained 6 bases not matched to a gene. CDR3 in amino acids: CASGTGQGAITDTQYF. DNA for the CDR3: TGTGCTAGTGGTACAGGACAGGGGGCGATCACAGATACGCAGTATTTT.

A single count supports this clone. The CDR3 DNA follows: TGTGCCAGCAGTGCATACGGGACACAGAACACTGAAGCTTTCTTT. It yields the protein CASSAYGTQNTEAFF. The gene calls are TRBV28 and TRBJ1-1, with a tentative D call TRBD1 (6 bases). The V gene's germline CDR1 is MDHEN and CDR2 SYDVKM. The length of the CDR3 is 15 residues. V lost 5 bases, J lost 1 base, and 14 bases lay in between.

This chain joins TRBV18 and TRBJ1-5; 8 bases agree with TRBD1. The V segment lost 3 bases and the J segment 8 bases; nucleotides outside the gene matches: 6. Germline loops: CDR1 KGHSH, CDR2 LQKENI. CDR3 length: 14 amino acids. The CDR3 region has the DNA TGTGCCAGCTCACCTCGGACAGGGTTTGAGCCCCAGCATTTT. Its protein is CASSPRTGFEPQHF.

The rearrangement links TRBV5-6 to TRBJ2-7; 11 bases map to TRBD2. The CDR3 consists of 16 residues. The ends lost 4 bases at V and 1 base at J; junction bases unmatched: 7. Germline CDR1 SGHDT, CDR2 YYEEEE. Here the CDR3 reads CASSLGSGGASYEQYF. The CDR3, as DNA: TGTGCCAGCAGCCTCGGTAGCGGGGGGGCTTCCTACGAGCAGTACTTC.

The chain combines TRBV6-5 with TRBJ1-1; D is uncertain. Germline V gene sequence: CDR1 MNHEY, CDR2 SVGAGI. The CDR3 spans 13 residues. V lost 6 bases and J 1 base, leaving 9 bases between the germline ends. The DNA of the CDR3 is TGTGCCAGCAGAAGGGCCACGAACACTGAAGCTTTCTTT. It codes for CASRRATNTEAFF.

The chain couples TRBV4-2 to TRBJ2-3; the match to TRBD2 covers 12 bases. Germline V lookup: CDR1 LGHNA, CDR2 YNFKEQ. Trimming removed 4 bases from V and 2 bases from J; junction bases left unmatched: 1. This CDR3 spans 15 amino acids. Here the CDR3 DNA reads TGTGCCAGCAGCCGGACTAGCGGGAACACAGATACGCAGTATTTT. Its translation is CASSRTSGNTDTQYF.

The J gene is TRBJ1-6, the V gene TRBV2; D is unresolved. V lost 8 bases, J lost 5 bases, and 10 bases lay in between. Looked up from germline, CDR1 is SNHLY and CDR2 is FYNNEI. The CDR3 contains 13 residues. The CDR3 nucleotides read TGTGCCAGCTGTTACGGGAATAATTCACCCCTCCACTTT. Its translation: CASCYGNNSPLHF.

This clone was seen more than once but under ten times. The chain links TRBV6-6 to TRBJ1-1; D uncertain. Germline lookup yields CDR1 MNHNY and CDR2 SVGAGI (reference sequence). V was pared by 6 bases and J by 1 base, with 9 bases between. This CDR3 is 13 amino acids long. The DNA for the CDR3 is TGTGCCAGCAGCCGGACCGGGAACACTGAAGCTTTCTTT. Translation gives CASSRTGNTEAFF.

The chain recombines TRBV18 with TRBJ1-1; no reliable D call. The CDR3 loop spans 13 amino acids. CDR1 KGHSH and CDR2 LQKENI come from the germline V gene. Trimming stripped 4 bases from V and 7 bases from J, with 13 bases between. The CDR3 nucleotides read TGTGCCAGCTCACTAGGGCGAGGGCGTGAAGCTTTCTTT. Protein sequence: CASSLGRGREAFF.

This chain's CDR3 is CASSLDIGQPQHF. The CDR3, as DNA: TGTGCCAGCAGCTTAGACATAGGTCAGCCCCAGCATTTT. This sequence joins TRBV7-2 and TRBJ1-5; no firm D call. This CDR3 has 13 residues. The ends were cut back, 1 base at V and 6 bases at J, with 7 bases in the middle. Germline V gene data show CDR1 as SGHTA and CDR2 as FQGNSA.